This T cell receptor (gamma chain) was captured in a study of intestinal T cells in coeliac disease. Background on the study: In the TRG cohort, coeliac patients were much younger than controls.

Study results and limitations: TRG clustering correctly classified 51 of 54 biopsies (approximately 94%).

LymphoTrack primers amplified TRG sequences from approximately 180 ng of biopsy DNA. TCRdb re-called the multiplex PCR reads via CATT. The sample includes some 1,000 gamma-chain clones, over 40% of them seen just once. Germline CDR1 and CDR2: GITISATS and ISYDGTV (reference sequence). V dropped 11 bases and J dropped 5; count of bases not matched to a gene: 12. The CDR3 has 12 amino acids. As to this clone: Its antigen is undetermined.

Genomic DNA came from ten approximately 4.9-µm formalin-fixed paraffin-embedded scrolls per case. The samples were fully anonymised formalin-fixed paraffin-embedded duodenal biopsies left over from diagnostic use. Reflux, dyspepsia or gastritis prompted controls' endoscopy; coeliac disease was not suspected. This TCR derives from a human donor who served as a control with a normal duodenal biopsy, not a healthy volunteer. What was sequenced was a duodenal biopsy. The V call is TRGV9, the J call TRGJ1 or TRGJ2. CDR3 in amino acids: CACGRCNYKKLF. As DNA, the CDR3 is TGTGCCTGTGGGAGGTGCAATTATAAGAAACTCTTT.